This TCR beta chain comes out of a study of blood T cells in healthy people across ages. There are a few counts of this clonotype. Its antigen is unidentified. The CDR3 is 14 amino acids. Trimming cost V 6 bases and J 0 bases, with 9 bases left between them. The germline gives CDR1 SNHLY, CDR2 FYNNEI. Alongside a J-beta primer mix, a sample-barcoded 5' primer served in a second PCR lasting roughly 7 to 12 cycles. TCRdb itself ran the 5' RACE reads through MiXCR, one entry per CDR3 protein. The table includes hundreds of thousands of distinct CDR3 sequences, around 21% detected once. Study-wide findings and caveats: CMV status of donors was unknown, possibly confounding expanded clonotype changes.

The material sequenced was blood. The V and J genes are TRBV2 and TRBJ1-5; D is possibly TRBD1 (6 bases). The clonotype originates from a man between 65 and 85 years old in good health. As DNA, the CDR3 is TGTGCCAGCAGCGAACAGGGTAGCAATCAGCCCCAGCATTTT. This translates into CASSEQGSNQPQHF.